This TCR beta chain was profiled in a study of cytomegalovirus exposure and HLA in healthy donors. The CDR3 is 14 amino acids. In germline, CDR1 is MNHNS, CDR2 SASEGT. The ends lost 5 bases at V and 2 bases at J; junction bases unmatched: 2. A multiplex PCR was run with 60 Vbeta primers and 13 Jbeta primers. Measured with immunoSEQ multiplex PCR; TCRdb has only the in-frame clones, and not every one. Of over 50,000 clones listed, roughly 86% are singletons. The source is a man younger than 30 in good health and CMV-seronegative. The chain joins TRBV6-1 to TRBJ1-5; TRBD1 aligns across 8 bases. The sequenced sample consisted of PBMCs. The CDR3 region is CASSLQGGNQPQHF. CDR3 in DNA: TGTGCCAGCAGTTTACAGGGGGGCAATCAGCCCCAGCATTTT.